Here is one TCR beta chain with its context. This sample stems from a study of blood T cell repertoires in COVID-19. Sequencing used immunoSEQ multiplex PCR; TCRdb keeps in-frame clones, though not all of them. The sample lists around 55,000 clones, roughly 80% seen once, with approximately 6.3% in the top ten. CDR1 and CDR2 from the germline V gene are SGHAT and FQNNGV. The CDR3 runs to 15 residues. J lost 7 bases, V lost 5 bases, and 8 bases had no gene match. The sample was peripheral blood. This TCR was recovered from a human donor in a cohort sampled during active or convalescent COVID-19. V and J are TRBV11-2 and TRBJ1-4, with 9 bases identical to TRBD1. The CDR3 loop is CASSPRTGVGEKLFF. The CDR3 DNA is TGTGCCAGCAGCCCTCGGACAGGGGTCGGTGAAAAACTGTTTTTT.